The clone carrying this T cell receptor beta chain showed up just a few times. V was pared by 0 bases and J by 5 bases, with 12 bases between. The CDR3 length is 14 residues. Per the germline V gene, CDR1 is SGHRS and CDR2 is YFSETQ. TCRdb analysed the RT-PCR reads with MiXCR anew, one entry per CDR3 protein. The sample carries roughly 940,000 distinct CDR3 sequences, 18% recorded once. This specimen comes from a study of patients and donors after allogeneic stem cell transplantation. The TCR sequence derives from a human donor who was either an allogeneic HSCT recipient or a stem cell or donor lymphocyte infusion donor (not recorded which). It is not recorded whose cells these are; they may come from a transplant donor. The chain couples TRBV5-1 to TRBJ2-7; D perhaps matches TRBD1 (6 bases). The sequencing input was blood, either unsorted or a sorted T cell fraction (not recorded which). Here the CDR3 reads CASSLEQGTHEQYF. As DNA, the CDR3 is TGCGCCAGCAGCTTGGAGCAGGGGACCCACGAGCAGTACTTC.